A single sample is the source of the 27 T cell receptor beta chains below, sequenced in a study of blood T cells in healthy people across ages. Together with a sample-barcoded 5' primer, a J-beta primer mix was included in a second PCR lasting about 6 to 11 cycles. Each CDR3 protein is one row after TCRdb ran MiXCR on the 5' RACE reads. The sample has fewer than 900,000 distinct CDR3 sequences, roughly 41% seen once. The sequenced sample consisted of blood. Source of these receptors: a woman aged 60-75 years in good health.

V gene TRBV5-6 combines with J gene TRBJ1-2, with 7 bases matching TRBD1. V was clipped by 7 bases and J by 4 bases; unmatched bases: 10. The CDR3 is 14 amino acids. The germline CDR1 and CDR2 sequences are SGHDT and YYEEEE. In DNA form, the CDR3 reads TGTGCCAGCGGCCCACTAGGGACAGCCTATGGCTACACCTTC. This codes for CASGPLGTAYGYTF.

A remark on this clonotype: A read error may produce the germline difference seen at one junction end. DNA of the CDR3: TGTACCAGCAGCTTAGTCTGGGCGACTATTGCCTACAATGAGCAGTTCTTC. Its protein is CTSSLVWATIAYNEQFF. V is TRBV5-4 and J is TRBJ2-1, with D tentatively TRBD2 (5 bases). The germline V gene encodes CDR1 SGHNT and CDR2 YYREEE (reference sequence). There are 17 residues in the CDR3.

This clonotype was observed many times. This sequence joins TRBV27 and TRBJ2-7, with D perhaps matching TRBD1 (5 bases). This CDR3 region has 15 residues. Germline CDR1 MNHEY, CDR2 SMNVEV (reference sequence). Trimming left V 0 bases short and J 6 bases short, with 15 bases between. CDR3 sequence: CASSLSLTVVTEQYF. CDR3 in DNA: TGTGCCAGCAGTTTATCGCTGACAGTAGTTACCGAGCAGTACTTC.

The rearrangement joins TRBV3-1 to TRBJ2-5; 11 nucleotides agree with TRBD2. Losses at the gene ends were 4 bases for V and 4 bases for J; bases not matched to a gene: 8. The V gene's germline CDR1 is LGHDT and CDR2 YNNKEL (reference sequence). The CDR3 is 16 residues long. For the CDR3, the DNA is TGTGCCAGCAGCCCAGAGACCGGACTAGCGGGAGAGACCCAGTACTTC. Protein: CASSPETGLAGETQYF.

The V and J genes are TRBV6-2 or TRBV6-3 and TRBJ2-7; D ambiguous. Germline CDR1 and CDR2: MNHEY and SVGEGT. This CDR3 spans 12 amino acids. The germline V and J ends were trimmed by 5 bases and 4 bases, with 9 bases remaining between them. The CDR3: CASSPKVYEQYF. The CDR3 region has the DNA TGTGCCAGCAGTCCTAAGGTTTACGAGCAGTACTTC.

Many counts were recorded for this clonotype. The rearrangement joins TRBV20-1 to TRBJ2-7; D gene ambiguous. Germline V gene lookup returns CDR1 DFQATT and CDR2 SNEGSKA (reference sequence). The ends were cut back, 2 bases at V and 6 bases at J, with 11 bases in the middle. This CDR3 has 12 amino acids. CDR3 in amino acids: CSARNPVGEQYF. In DNA form, the CDR3 reads TGCAGTGCTAGAAACCCCGTCGGCGAGCAGTACTTC.

This sequence joins TRBV3-1 and TRBJ1-6; maybe TRBD1 (5 bases). This CDR3 is 16 amino acids long. Germline CDR1 LGHDT, CDR2 YNNKEL (reference sequence). The germline V and J ends were trimmed by 0 bases and 0 bases, with 6 bases remaining between them. CDR3 residues: CASSQDRGSYNSPLHF. The CDR3 DNA reads as TGTGCCAGCAGCCAAGATAGGGGCTCCTATAATTCACCCCTCCACTTT.

The chain employs TRBV11-2 and TRBJ2-5; TRBD1 or TRBD2 may be the D gene (5 bases each). CDR1 SGHAT and CDR2 FQNNGV come from the germline V gene. Trimming pared 6 bases from V and 11 bases from J, leaving 22 bases between. The CDR3 sequence is 14 residues long. This chain's CDR3 is CASREAGYLSEQYF. The CDR3 DNA sequence: TGTGCCAGCAGGGAGGCAGGGTATTTGTCTGAGCAGTACTTC.

This clonotype was observed a handful of times. The chain combines TRBV6-2 or TRBV6-3 with TRBJ2-1; either TRBD1 or TRBD2 may supply D (5 bases each). V gave up 0 bases and J gave up 7 bases, with 13 bases separating them. CDR3 length: 15 residues. Germline CDR1 reads MNHEY; CDR2 reads SVGEGT. Here the CDR3 reads CASSYSGRGANEQFF. The DNA for the CDR3 is TGTGCCAGCAGTTACTCCGGCCGAGGGGCGAATGAGCAGTTCTTC.

This chain uses TRBV6-5 with TRBJ2-4, with D uncertain. Germline CDR1 MNHEY, CDR2 SVGAGI. The CDR3 runs to 15 residues. V dropped 4 bases and J dropped 1 base, with 11 bases sitting between them. CDR3 loop: CASSSWTAAKNIQYF. DNA for the CDR3: TGTGCCAGCAGTTCTTGGACCGCCGCCAAAAACATTCAGTACTTC.

The rearrangement uses TRBV20-1 and TRBJ2-1, with TRBD2 matching over 10 bases. The CDR3 runs 16 residues. Looked up from germline, CDR1 is DFQATT and CDR2 is SNEGSKA (reference sequence). Losses at the gene ends were 5 bases for V and 2 bases for J; bases not matched to a gene: 9. The CDR3 DNA reads TGCAGTGCTTCAAAAGCTAGCGGGGGCCCCTACAATGAGCAGTTCTTC. Translation gives CSASKASGGPYNEQFF.

The chain joins TRBV11-2 to TRBJ2-5; D remains ambiguous. V was trimmed by 5 bases and J by 5 bases, leaving 12 bases between them. Per germline, CDR1 SGHAT and CDR2 FQNNGV. This CDR3 spans 13 amino acids. This chain's CDR3 is CASSPPMEETQYF. As DNA, the CDR3 is TGTGCCAGCAGCCCCCCTATGGAGGAGACCCAGTACTTC.

In its sample, this clonotype was seen once. The chain employs TRBV5-1 and TRBJ2-1, with D perhaps given as TRBD1 or TRBD2 (5 bases each). Looked up from germline, CDR1 is SGHRS and CDR2 is YFSETQ. The V end lost 4 bases, the J end lost 4 bases, and 9 bases lay between the germline ends. CDR3 length: 13 amino acids. The CDR3 here is CASSGDRYNEQFF. The CDR3 nucleotides are TGCGCCAGCAGCGGGGACCGTTACAATGAGCAGTTCTTC.

This chain uses TRBV12-3 or TRBV12-4 with TRBJ2-3; 8 bases agree with TRBD2. Trimming at V came to 7 bases and at J to 0 bases, leaving 6 bases not matched to a gene. CDR3 length: 15 amino acids. The CDR3 here is CASTSSGGSTDTQYF. The CDR3 DNA reads as TGTGCCAGCACCTCAAGCGGGGGTAGCACAGATACGCAGTATTTT.

This chain joins TRBV30 and TRBJ2-6, with D unclear. CDR3 length equals 13 residues. Germline CDR1 GTSNPN, CDR2 SVGIG (reference sequence). The germline V and J ends were trimmed by 4 bases and 0 bases, with 4 bases remaining between them. The CDR3 DNA is TGTGCCTGGAAGGTCTCTGGGGCCAACGTCCTGACTTTC. Its translation is CAWKVSGANVLTF.

V gene TRBV2 combines with J gene TRBJ2-1; no reliable D call. Germline V lookup: CDR1 SNHLY, CDR2 FYNNEI. The CDR3 totals 11 residues. The V gene lost 6 bases and the J gene lost 9 bases, with 9 bases spanning the gap. CDR3 protein: CASRMVPEQFF. CDR3 nucleotide sequence: TGTGCCAGCAGAATGGTCCCTGAGCAGTTCTTC. The whole variable domain, remainder taken from reference TRBV2 and TRBJ2-1, is EPEVTQTPSHQVTQMGQEVILRCVPISNHLYFYWYRQILGQKVEFLVSFYNNEISEKSEIFDDQFSVERPDGSNFTLKIRSTKLEDSAMYFCASRMVPEQFFGPGTRLTVL.

The V and J genes are TRBV29-1 and TRBJ1-2, with 9 bases that match TRBD1. The CDR3 sequence is 11 residues long. J was trimmed by 6 bases and V by 8 bases; bases with no gene match: 4. The germline gives CDR1 SQVTM, CDR2 ANQGSEA. The CDR3 bases are TGCAGCATATGGACAGGGGATGGCTACACCTTC. It yields the protein CSIWTGDGYTF.

The rearrangement uses TRBV28 and TRBJ2-1; 10 bases are a match to TRBD2. CDR1 is MDHEN and CDR2 is SYDVKM in the germline V gene. J gave up 4 bases and V 4 bases, and 7 bases lay outside the gene matches. The CDR3 runs to 16 residues. CDR3 bases: TGTGCCAGCAGTTCTCGGACTAGCGGTATTTACAATGAGCAGTTCTTC. The encoded protein is CASSSRTSGIYNEQFF. Filled out from reference TRBV28 and TRBJ2-1, the complete variable domain reads DVKVTQSSRYLVKRTGEKVFLECVQDMDHENMFWYRQDPGLGLRLIYFSYDVKMKEKGDIPEGYSVSREKKERFSLILESASTNQTSMYLCASSSRTSGIYNEQFFGPGTRLTVL.

The genes are TRBV10-3 and TRBJ1-2; D is perhaps TRBD1 (6 bases). CDR3 length equals 16 residues. Trimming stripped 6 bases from V and 3 bases from J, with 20 bases between. Germline CDR1 is ENHRY and CDR2 is SYGVKD. CDR3 nucleotide sequence: TGTGCCATCAGGGAGGAGGGGAAGGACAGCTACTATGGCTACACCTTC. Translating gives CAIREEGKDSYYGYTF.

This clonotype was counted between two and nine times. The chain couples TRBV3-1 to TRBJ1-4; TRBD1 matches 7 bases. V dropped 3 bases and J dropped 4; count of bases not matched to a gene: 5. This CDR3 is 15 amino acids long. The germline CDR1 and CDR2 sequences are LGHDT and YNNKEL (reference sequence). The CDR3 DNA sequence: TGTGCCAGCAGCCACCGACAGGGCGGTAATGAAAAACTGTTTTTT. This gives the protein CASSHRQGGNEKLFF.

This clonotype occurred many times. This sequence joins TRBV6-2 or TRBV6-3 and TRBJ2-7; TRBD2 matches 11 bases. The CDR3 runs to 15 residues. The germline V gene encodes CDR1 MNHEY and CDR2 SVGEGT. V was clipped by 2 bases and J by 3 bases; unmatched bases: 3. CDR3 DNA sequence: TGTGCCAGCAGTTACACGACTAGCGGGATCTACGAGCAGTACTTC. Residues: CASSYTTSGIYEQYF.

The chain is built from TRBV20-1 and TRBJ1-2; D uncertain. CDR1 is DFQATT, CDR2 SNEGSKA, per germline (reference sequence). Trimming left V 2 bases short and J 5 bases short, with 12 bases between. This CDR3 region has 13 residues. This CDR3 reads CSARPPVGYGYTF. DNA for the CDR3: TGCAGTGCTAGACCTCCGGTGGGTTATGGCTACACCTTC.

This clonotype was detected many times. V and J are TRBV20-1 and TRBJ2-5, with TRBD1 as a possible D gene (6 bases). Trimming removed 2 bases from V and 3 bases from J, with 7 bases in between. Germline assignment: CDR1 DFQATT and CDR2 SNEGSKA (reference sequence). The CDR3 is made up of 12 amino acids. As DNA, the CDR3 is TGCAGTGCTAGAAGGACAGAAGAGACCCAGTACTTC. Its protein product is CSARRTEETQYF.

J is TRBJ1-6 and V is TRBV20-1; the D gene is possibly TRBD1 (5 bases). Germline CDR1 is DFQATT and CDR2 is SNEGSKA (reference sequence). This CDR3 region has 14 residues. V was cut by 1 base and J by 5 bases, with 9 bases left in between. CDR3 sequence: CSARGTTDNSPLHF. CDR3 nucleotides: TGCAGTGCTAGAGGGACAACCGATAATTCACCCCTCCACTTT.

V usage is TRBV16 and J usage is TRBJ2-3; D not resolved. The CDR3 sequence is 14 residues long. V was pared by 4 bases and J by 0 bases, with 8 bases between. In germline, CDR1 is KGHSY, CDR2 FQNENV. This CDR3 is CASSPEISTDTQYF. The DNA of the CDR3 is TGTGCCAGCAGCCCCGAGATTAGCACAGATACGCAGTATTTT.

V gene TRBV2 combines with J gene TRBJ1-1; D unclear. Trimming cost V 3 bases and J 7 bases, with 9 bases left between them. Germline V gene lookup returns CDR1 SNHLY and CDR2 FYNNEI. This CDR3 is 12 amino acids long. CDR3 in amino acids: CASSERAFEAFF. CDR3 DNA: TGTGCCAGCAGTGAGCGGGCCTTTGAAGCTTTCTTT.

This clonotype was observed a handful of times. Just one base apart from a much larger clone, this may be a read error. The chain recombines TRBV12-3 or TRBV12-4 with TRBJ1-1; D ambiguous. The CDR3 is made up of 11 amino acids. Trimming stripped 7 bases from V and 1 base from J, with 4 bases between. DNA of the CDR3: TGTGCCAGCACCCAGAACACTGAAGCTTTCTTT. Its protein product is CASTQNTEAFF.